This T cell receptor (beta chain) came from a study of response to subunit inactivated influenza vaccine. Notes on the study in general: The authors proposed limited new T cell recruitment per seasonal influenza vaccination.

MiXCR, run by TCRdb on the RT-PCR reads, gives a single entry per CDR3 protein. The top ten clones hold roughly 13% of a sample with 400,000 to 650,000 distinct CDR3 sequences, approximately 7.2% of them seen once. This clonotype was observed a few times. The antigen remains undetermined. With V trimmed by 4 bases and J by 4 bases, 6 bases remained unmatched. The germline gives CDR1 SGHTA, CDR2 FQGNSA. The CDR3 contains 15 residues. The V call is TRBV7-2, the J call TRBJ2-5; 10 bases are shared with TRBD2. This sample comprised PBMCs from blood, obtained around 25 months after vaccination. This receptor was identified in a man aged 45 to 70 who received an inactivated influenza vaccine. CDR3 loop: CASSSLGLAAETQYF. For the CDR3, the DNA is TGTGCCAGCAGCTCCCTCGGACTAGCGGCAGAGACCCAGTACTTC.